The present entry profiles one T cell receptor (beta chain) with its context. What it binds is not known. Sequencing used immunoSEQ multiplex PCR; TCRdb keeps in-frame clones, though not all of them. The sample records under 350,000 clones, 80% to 90% being singletons. The V end lost 6 bases, the J end lost 0 bases, and 13 bases lay between the germline ends. The CDR3 is 15 amino acids. Looked up from germline, CDR1 is MDHEN and CDR2 is SYDVKM. The data were taken from a study of shared clonotypes between healthy human individuals. Study observations and caveats: For naive CD4 cells, roughly 5% of clonotypes were shared across a handful of donors.

The clonotype was recovered from a man aged 18-30 years in good health. The sample comprised memory CD8+ T cells sorted from blood. Stated subset: CD45RO+ cells pooled with CCR7-negative TemRA cells. This chain joins TRBV28 and TRBJ2-3; tentatively, D is TRBD1 or TRBD2 (5 bases each). In DNA, the CDR3 is TGTGCCAGCAGGTTCGGGGCAGGTAGCACAGATACGCAGTATTTT. Translation gives CASRFGAGSTDTQYF.